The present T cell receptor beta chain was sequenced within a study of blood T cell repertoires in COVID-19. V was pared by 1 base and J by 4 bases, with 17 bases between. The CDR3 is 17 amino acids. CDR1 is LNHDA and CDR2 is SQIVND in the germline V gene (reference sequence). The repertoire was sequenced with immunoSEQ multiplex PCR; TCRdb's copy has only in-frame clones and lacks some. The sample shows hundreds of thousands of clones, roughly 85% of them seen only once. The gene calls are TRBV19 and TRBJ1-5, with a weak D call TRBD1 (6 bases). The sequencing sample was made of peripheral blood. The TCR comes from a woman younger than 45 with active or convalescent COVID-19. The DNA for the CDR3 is TGTGCCAGTAGTATAGGAACAGGGATCGCAAGTAATCAGCCCCAGCATTTT. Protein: CASSIGTGIASNQPQHF.